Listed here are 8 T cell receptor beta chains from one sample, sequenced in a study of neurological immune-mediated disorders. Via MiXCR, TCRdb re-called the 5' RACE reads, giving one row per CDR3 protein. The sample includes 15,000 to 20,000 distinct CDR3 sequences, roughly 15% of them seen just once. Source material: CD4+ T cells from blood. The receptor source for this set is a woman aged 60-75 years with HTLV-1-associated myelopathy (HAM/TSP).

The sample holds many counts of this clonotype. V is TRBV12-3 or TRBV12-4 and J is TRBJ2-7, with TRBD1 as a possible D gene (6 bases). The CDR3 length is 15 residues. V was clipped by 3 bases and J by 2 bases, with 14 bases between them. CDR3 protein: CASSFLAGVPYEQYF. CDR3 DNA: TGTGCCAGCAGTTTTCTGGCAGGGGTCCCCTACGAGCAGTACTTC.

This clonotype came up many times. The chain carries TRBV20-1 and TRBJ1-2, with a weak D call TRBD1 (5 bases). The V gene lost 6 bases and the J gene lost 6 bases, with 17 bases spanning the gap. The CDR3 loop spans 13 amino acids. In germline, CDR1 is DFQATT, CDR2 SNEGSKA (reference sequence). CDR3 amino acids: CSASRGEFDGYTF. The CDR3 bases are TGCAGTGCCTCGAGAGGGGAGTTTGATGGCTACACCTTC.

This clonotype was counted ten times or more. CDR3 region: CASSATGFPEAFF. The CDR3 DNA is TGTGCCAGCAGTGCTACAGGGTTTCCTGAAGCTTTCTTT. The gene calls are TRBV6-1 and TRBJ1-1; the D gene is possibly TRBD1 (6 bases). Germline values: CDR1 MNHNS, CDR2 SASEGT. The V and J ends lost 4 bases and 6 bases respectively, with 12 bases between them. CDR3 length: 13 residues.

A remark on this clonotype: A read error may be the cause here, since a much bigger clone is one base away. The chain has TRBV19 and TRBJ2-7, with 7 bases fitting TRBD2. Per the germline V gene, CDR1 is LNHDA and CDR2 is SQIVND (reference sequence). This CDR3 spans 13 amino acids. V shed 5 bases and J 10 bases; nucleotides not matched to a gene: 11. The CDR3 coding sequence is TGTGCCAGTAGTGAAAGACTAGCTTGGGATCAGTACTTC. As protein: CASSERLAWDQYF. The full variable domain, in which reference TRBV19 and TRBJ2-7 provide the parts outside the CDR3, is DGGITQSPKYLFRKEGQNVTLSCEQNLNHDAMYWYRQDPGQGLRLIYYSQIVNDFQKGDIAEGYSVSREKKESFPLTVTSAQKNPTAFYLCASSERLAWDQYFGPGTRLTVT.

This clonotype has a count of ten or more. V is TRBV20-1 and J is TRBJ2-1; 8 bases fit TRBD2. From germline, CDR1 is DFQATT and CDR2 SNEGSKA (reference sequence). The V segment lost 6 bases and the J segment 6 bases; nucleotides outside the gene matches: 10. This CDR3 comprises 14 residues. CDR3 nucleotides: TGCAGTGCCCATGGGACTAGGGCGGCCAATGAGCAGTTCTTC. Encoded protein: CSAHGTRAANEQFF.

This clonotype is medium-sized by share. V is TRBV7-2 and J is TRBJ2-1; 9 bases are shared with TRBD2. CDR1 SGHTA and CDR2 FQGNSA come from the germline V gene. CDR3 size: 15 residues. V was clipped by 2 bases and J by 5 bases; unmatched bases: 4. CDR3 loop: CASSLSSGVNNEQFF. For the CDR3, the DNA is TGTGCCAGCAGCTTATCTAGCGGGGTGAACAATGAGCAGTTCTTC.

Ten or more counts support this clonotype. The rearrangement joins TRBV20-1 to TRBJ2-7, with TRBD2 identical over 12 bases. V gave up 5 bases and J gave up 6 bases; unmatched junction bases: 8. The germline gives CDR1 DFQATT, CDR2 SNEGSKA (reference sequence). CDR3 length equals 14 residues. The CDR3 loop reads CSARPGLAGSEQYF. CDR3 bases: TGCAGTGCTCGCCCTGGACTAGCGGGGAGCGAGCAGTACTTC.

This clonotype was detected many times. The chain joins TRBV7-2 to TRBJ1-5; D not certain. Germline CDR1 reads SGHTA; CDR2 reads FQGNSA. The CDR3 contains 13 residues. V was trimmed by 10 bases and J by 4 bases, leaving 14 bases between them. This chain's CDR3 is CAIGRENNQPQHF. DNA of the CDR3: TGTGCCATCGGAAGGGAAAATAATCAGCCCCAGCATTTT.